This T cell receptor beta chain originates from a study of T cell changes during pregnancy in multiple sclerosis. This clone has only one observation. The V end lost 3 bases, the J end lost 1 base, and 13 bases lay between the germline ends. Per germline, CDR1 SGHDT and CDR2 YYEEEE. The CDR3 is made up of 15 amino acids. Sequenced by immunoSEQ multiplex PCR; TCRdb stores in-frame clones only, minus some. In the table there are under 55,000 clones, roughly 91% of which are singletons. V and J are TRBV5-6 and TRBJ1-1; the D gene is possibly TRBD1 (5 bases). This clonotype originated in a female donor with multiple sclerosis, enrolled in a pregnancy study. Sequencing was performed on PBMCs (not recorded whether the cells were cultured). The CDR3 loop is CASSWRGGKNTEAFF. As DNA, the CDR3 is TGTGCCAGCAGCTGGAGGGGTGGCAAGAACACTGAAGCTTTCTTT.